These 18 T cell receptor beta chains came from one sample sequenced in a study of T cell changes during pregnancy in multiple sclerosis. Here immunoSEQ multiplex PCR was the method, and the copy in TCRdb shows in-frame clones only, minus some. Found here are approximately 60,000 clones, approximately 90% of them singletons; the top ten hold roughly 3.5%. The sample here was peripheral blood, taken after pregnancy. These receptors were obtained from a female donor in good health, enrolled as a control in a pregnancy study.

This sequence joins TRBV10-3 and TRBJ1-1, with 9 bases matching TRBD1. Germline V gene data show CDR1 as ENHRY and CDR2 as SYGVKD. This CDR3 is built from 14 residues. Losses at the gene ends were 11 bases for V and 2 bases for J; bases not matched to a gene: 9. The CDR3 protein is CAVAPGQGNTEAFF. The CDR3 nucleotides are TGTGCCGTGGCCCCGGGACAGGGTAACACTGAAGCTTTCTTT.

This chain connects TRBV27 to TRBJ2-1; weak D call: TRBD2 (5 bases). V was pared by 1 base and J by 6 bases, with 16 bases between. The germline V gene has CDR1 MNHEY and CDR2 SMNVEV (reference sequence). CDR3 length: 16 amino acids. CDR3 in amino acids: CASSLYAGISPNEQFF. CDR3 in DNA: TGTGCCAGCAGTTTATACGCCGGGATTTCCCCCAATGAGCAGTTCTTC.

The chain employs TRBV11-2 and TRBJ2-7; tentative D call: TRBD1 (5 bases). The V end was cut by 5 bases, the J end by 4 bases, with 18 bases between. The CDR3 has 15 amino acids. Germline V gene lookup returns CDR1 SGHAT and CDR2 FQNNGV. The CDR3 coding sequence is TGTGCCAGCAGCCGAACACCCGGACACGATTACGAGCAGTACTTC. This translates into CASSRTPGHDYEQYF.

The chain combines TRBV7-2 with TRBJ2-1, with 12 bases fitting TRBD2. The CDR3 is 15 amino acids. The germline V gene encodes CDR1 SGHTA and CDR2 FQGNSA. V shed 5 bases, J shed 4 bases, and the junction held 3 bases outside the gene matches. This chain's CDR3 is CASSPTSGGYNEQFF. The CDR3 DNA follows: TGTGCCAGCAGCCCGACTAGCGGGGGTTACAATGAGCAGTTCTTC.

CDR3 protein: CASSLVNIESYGYTF. As DNA, the CDR3 is TGTGCCAGCAGCCTCGTTAACATCGAATCCTATGGCTACACCTTC. The chain employs TRBV7-9 and TRBJ1-2; D is unresolved. The CDR3 has 15 amino acids. Germline V CDR1 and CDR2: SEHNR, FQNEAQ (reference sequence). Deletions cut 5 bases from V and 4 bases from J, with 17 bases between.

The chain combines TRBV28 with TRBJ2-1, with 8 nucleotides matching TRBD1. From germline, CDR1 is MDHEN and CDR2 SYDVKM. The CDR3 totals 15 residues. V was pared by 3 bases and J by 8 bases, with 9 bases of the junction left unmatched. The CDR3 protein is CASSLTGQGWYEQFF. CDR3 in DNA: TGTGCCAGCAGTTTGACCGGACAGGGTTGGTATGAGCAGTTCTTC.

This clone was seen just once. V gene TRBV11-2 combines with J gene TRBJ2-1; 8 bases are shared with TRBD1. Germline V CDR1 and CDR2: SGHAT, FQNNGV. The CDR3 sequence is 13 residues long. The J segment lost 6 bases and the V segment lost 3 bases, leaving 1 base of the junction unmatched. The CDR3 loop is CASSLDRVNEQFF. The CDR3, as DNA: TGTGCCAGCAGCTTGGACAGGGTCAATGAGCAGTTCTTC.

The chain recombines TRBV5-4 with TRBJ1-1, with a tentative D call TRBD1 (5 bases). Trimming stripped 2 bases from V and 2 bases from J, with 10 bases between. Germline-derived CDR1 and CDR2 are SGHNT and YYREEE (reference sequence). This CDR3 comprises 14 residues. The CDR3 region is CASSLEQENTEAFF. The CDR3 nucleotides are TGTGCCAGCAGCTTAGAACAGGAAAACACTGAAGCTTTCTTT.

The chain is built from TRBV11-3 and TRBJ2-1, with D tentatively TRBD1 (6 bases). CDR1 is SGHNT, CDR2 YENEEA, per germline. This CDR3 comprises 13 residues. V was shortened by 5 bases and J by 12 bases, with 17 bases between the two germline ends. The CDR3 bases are TGTGCCAGCAGCCTGGGGCAGGGGATGGGGCAGTTCTTC. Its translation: CASSLGQGMGQFF.

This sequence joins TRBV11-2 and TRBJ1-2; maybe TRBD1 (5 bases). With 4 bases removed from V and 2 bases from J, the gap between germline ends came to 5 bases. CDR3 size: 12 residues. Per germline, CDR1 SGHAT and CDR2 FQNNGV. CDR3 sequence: CASSWGNYGYTF. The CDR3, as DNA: TGTGCCAGCAGCTGGGGCAACTATGGCTACACCTTC.

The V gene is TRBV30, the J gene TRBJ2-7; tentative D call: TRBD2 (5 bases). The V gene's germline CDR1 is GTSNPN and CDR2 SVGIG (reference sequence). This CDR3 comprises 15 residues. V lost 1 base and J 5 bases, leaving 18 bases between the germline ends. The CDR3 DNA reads TGTGCCTGGAGTGGCAGAGGGTATCGGCACGACGAGCAGTACTTC. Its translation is CAWSGRGYRHDEQYF.

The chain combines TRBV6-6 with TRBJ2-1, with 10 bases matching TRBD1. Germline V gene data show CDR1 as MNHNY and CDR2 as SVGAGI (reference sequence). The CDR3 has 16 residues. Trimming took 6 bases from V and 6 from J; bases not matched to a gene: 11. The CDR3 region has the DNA TGTGCCAGCAGCCGACCCCGGGACAGGGGCCGCAATGAGCAGTTCTTC. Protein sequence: CASSRPRDRGRNEQFF.

The chain's CDR3 is CASGLAGADTQYF. The CDR3 DNA reads as TGCGCCAGCGGACTAGCGGGAGCAGATACGCAGTATTTT. The chain is built from TRBV5-1 and TRBJ2-3; 13 bases fit TRBD2. There are 13 residues in the CDR3. V was clipped by 7 bases and J by 4 bases; unmatched bases: 0. Germline values: CDR1 SGHRS, CDR2 YFSETQ.

The chain's CDR3 is CASSRLGGDTGELFF. CDR3 in DNA: TGTGCCAGCAGCCGACTAGGAGGGGACACCGGGGAGCTGTTTTTT. V usage is TRBV14 and J usage is TRBJ2-2; a possible D gene is TRBD2 (6 bases). CDR3 size: 15 residues. The V and J ends lost 4 bases and 3 bases respectively, with 12 bases between them. From germline, CDR1 is SGHDN and CDR2 FVKESK.

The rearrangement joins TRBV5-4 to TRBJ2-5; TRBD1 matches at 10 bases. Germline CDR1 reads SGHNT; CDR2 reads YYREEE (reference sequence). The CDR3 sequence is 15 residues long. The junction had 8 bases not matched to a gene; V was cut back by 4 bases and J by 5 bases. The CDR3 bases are TGTGCCAGCAGCCCGGCCGGGACAGGGGCGGAGACCCAGTACTTC. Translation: CASSPAGTGAETQYF.

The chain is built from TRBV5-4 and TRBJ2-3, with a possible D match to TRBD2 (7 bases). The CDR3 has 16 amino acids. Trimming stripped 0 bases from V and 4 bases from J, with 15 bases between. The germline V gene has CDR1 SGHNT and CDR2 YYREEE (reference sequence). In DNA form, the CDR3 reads TGTGCCAGCAGCTTGGGGGGGGGCCTCGCCGCAGATACGCAGTATTTT. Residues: CASSLGGGLAADTQYF.

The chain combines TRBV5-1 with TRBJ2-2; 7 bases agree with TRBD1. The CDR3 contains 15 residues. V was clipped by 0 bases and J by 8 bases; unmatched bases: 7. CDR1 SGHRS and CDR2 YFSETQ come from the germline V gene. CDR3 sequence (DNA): TGCGCCAGCAGCTTGGGTGACAGGGCCGCGGGGGAGCTGTTTTTT. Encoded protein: CASSLGDRAAGELFF.

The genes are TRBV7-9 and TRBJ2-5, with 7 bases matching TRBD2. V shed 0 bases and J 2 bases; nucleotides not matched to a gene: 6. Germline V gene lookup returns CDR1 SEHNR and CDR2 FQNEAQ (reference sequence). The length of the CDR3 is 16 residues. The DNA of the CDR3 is TGTGCCAGCAGCTTAGCCCAAATTAGCGGGCAAGAGACCCAGTACTTC. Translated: CASSLAQISGQETQYF.